Here is one T cell receptor beta chain with its context. Antigen: not known. Different DNA sequences within this sample yield the same CDR3. Investigators isolated RNA and reverse transcribed it into cDNA to act as the sequencing template. TCRdb's table, derived via immunoSEQ multiplex PCR, lists solely in-frame clones and lacks some. The sample carries about 150,000 clones, less than 70% recorded once. The treatment is: oral pan-JAK inhibitor, 5-10 mg twice daily. Lesional scalp punch biopsies and peripheral blood came from alopecia areata patients. Germline assignment: CDR1 SQVTM and CDR2 ANQGSEA. V lost 4 bases to trimming and J lost 9 bases, with 7 bases between them. CDR3 length: 10 residues. These data originate in a study of CD8+ T cells in alopecia areata. Across the study: Treated individuals took tofacitinib by mouth, 5 to 10 mg twice daily. Treated patients' severity was scored by percentage of affected scalp area.

The study's findings and limits: Both scalp clonality and the expanded CD8+ clones among the top 100 showed a significant decrease with tofacitinib.

This TCR came from a human donor with alopecia areata. The starting material was CD8+ T cells sorted from blood, obtained at week 4, from a patient treated with tofacitinib. The rearrangement joins TRBV29-1 to TRBJ2-1; maybe TRBD1 (5 bases). CDR3 sequence (DNA): TGCAGCGTTGGGGGCAGTGAGCAGTTCTTC. As protein: CSVGGSEQFF.